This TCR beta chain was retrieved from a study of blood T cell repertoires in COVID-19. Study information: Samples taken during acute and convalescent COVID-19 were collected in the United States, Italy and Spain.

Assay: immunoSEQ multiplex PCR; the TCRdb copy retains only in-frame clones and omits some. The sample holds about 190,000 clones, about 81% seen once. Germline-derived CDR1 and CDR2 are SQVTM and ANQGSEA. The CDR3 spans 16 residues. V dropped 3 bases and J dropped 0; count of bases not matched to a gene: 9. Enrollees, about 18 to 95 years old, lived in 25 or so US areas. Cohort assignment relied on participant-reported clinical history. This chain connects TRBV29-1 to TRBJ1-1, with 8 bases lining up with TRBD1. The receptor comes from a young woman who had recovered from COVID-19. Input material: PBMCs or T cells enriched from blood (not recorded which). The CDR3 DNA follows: TGCAGCGTTGAGGGGGACGGACAGGGACTGAACACTGAAGCTTTCTTT. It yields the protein CSVEGDGQGLNTEAFF.